This T cell receptor beta chain originates from a study of shared clonotypes between healthy human individuals. V gave up 2 bases and J gave up 5 bases, with 16 bases separating them. The CDR3 is 16 residues long. The V gene's germline CDR1 is ENHRY and CDR2 SYGVKD. TCRdb keeps only in-frame clones here, not all; method: immunoSEQ multiplex PCR. Of about 1 million clones in the sample, about three quarters are singletons; the top ten hold approximately 1.5%. This receptor was obtained from a man aged 18 to 29 in good health. Material: memory CD4+ T cells sorted from blood. The sample's subset: CD45RA-negative fraction. The V gene is TRBV10-3, the J gene TRBJ1-5, with D unclear. In nucleotides, the CDR3 is TGTGCCATCAGTGAGGGGGTTGGCACAATCGATCAGCCCCAGCATTTT. It specifies CAISEGVGTIDQPQHF.